Listed below are T cell receptor beta chains from one sample, sequenced in a study of Ad26.COV2.S vaccination and SARS-CoV-2 variants. Repertoires were generated with immunoSEQ multiplex PCR, while TCRdb's copy carries only in-frame clones and drops some. The sample carries 300,000 to 350,000 clones, roughly 88% recorded once. Source: peripheral blood, taken in a trial of Ad26.COV2.S vaccine versus placebo. The receptors here all came from a person between 18 and 65 years old who received the Ad26.COV2.S COVID-19 vaccine or a placebo. Both conserved end residues are trimmed from each CDR3. Each record gives: V gene, J gene, CDR3 protein.

TRBV2	TRBJ1-1	ASSEANTEAF
TRBV27	TRBJ1-5	ASRRGGSNQPQH
TRBV29-1	TRBJ1-2	SELGTGGSNYGYT
TRBV27	TRBJ1-5	ASSLGGFWGNQPQH
TRBV9	TRBJ1-2	ASSVGDSLYGYT
TRBV9	TRBJ1-2	ASSVAGGDGYT
TRBV18	TRBJ1-3	ASSPPGLSGNTIY
TRBV5-5	TRBJ2-3	ASSPGLSTDTQY
TRBV7-8	TRBJ2-1	ASSFHRRDEQF
TRBV7-9	TRBJ2-2	ASSQDRQLGELF
TRBV24-1	TRBJ2-3	ATSDPGMGPDTQY
TRBV3-1/TRBV3-2	TRBJ1-1	ASSRPTRSTEAF
TRBV27	TRBJ1-5	ASSPRDTTRFSNQPQH
TRBV19	TRBJ2-5	ASSPFLRAGETQY
TRBV3-1/TRBV3-2	TRBJ2-7	ASSQGSLGSSYEQY
TRBV2	TRBJ2-3	ASSRQGADTQY
TRBV11-2	TRBJ1-1	ASSFMNTEAF
TRBV7-9	TRBJ2-1	ASSPTTGRGEQF
TRBV5-1	TRBJ1-1	ASSLGEGEAF
TRBV5-8	TRBJ1-1	ASSLVGRGRTEAF
TRBV4-1	TRBJ1-6	ASSLPLQGKGSPLH
TRBV9	TRBJ2-3	ASSVAEDTQY
TRBV5-1	TRBJ1-2	ASSWNRGRGDGYT
TRBV6-6	TRBJ1-6	ASSRRIDREGNSPLH
TRBV7-8	TRBJ1-1	ASSFRDRVNTEAF
TRBV19	TRBJ1-1	ASSNPGQGVPEAF
TRBV6-5	TRBJ2-7	ASSSPYYEQY
TRBV7-3	TRBJ2-1	ASSLSAGGSSYNEQF
TRBV11-2	TRBJ2-2	ASSLTDFGSVGELF
TRBV9	TRBJ1-2	ASSARLGPYGYT
TRBV2	TRBJ2-5	ASTWGPGQETQY
TRBV6-1	TRBJ1-2	ASSEGDSSSYT
TRBV6-5	TRBJ1-2	ATRGSREEGGYT
TRBV4-3	TRBJ1-6	ASSKEGFNSPLH
TRBV6-6	TRBJ2-5	ASSDPRGAQETQY
TRBV5-4	TRBJ1-2	ASSLAKGQEGGYT
TRBV10-3	TRBJ2-6	AISPRRRGGGANVLT
TRBV6-5	TRBJ2-1	ASSSYRDEQF
TRBV19	TRBJ1-2	ASSIRRTGDYGYT
TRBV7-2	TRBJ1-4	ASSLGNLNEKLF
TRBV4-1	TRBJ1-6	ASSDGQGASPLH
TRBV6-6	TRBJ2-5	ASSYSYDREGETQY
TRBV12-3/TRBV12-4	TRBJ1-1	ASSRLLNTEAF
TRBV11-3	TRBJ2-3	ASSPGFGATDTQY
TRBV13	TRBJ1-1	ASSGQDRNTEAF
TRBV14	TRBJ2-1	ASSQVYGEQF
TRBV15	TRBJ1-5	ATSTLGGFQPQH
TRBV9	TRBJ1-3	ASSVEGQGSTIY
TRBV4-2	TRBJ2-3	ASSQELSGTDTQY
TRBV3-1/TRBV3-2	TRBJ2-6	ASSQVTSGANVLT
TRBV9	TRBJ1-5	ASSVAEGDWQPQH
TRBV3-1/TRBV3-2	TRBJ1-2	ASSPGPDRYYGYT
TRBV19	TRBJ1-6	ATSPTRGNNSPLH